The text below deals with one T cell receptor (beta chain). The antigen is not known. The data derive from a study of cytomegalovirus exposure and HLA in healthy donors. For the study at large: Among about 179 million T cells, an earlier analysis found 117 million unique TCR beta sequences.

PCR amplification relied on 60 Vbeta primers (plus 13 Jbeta primers). Measured with immunoSEQ multiplex PCR; TCRdb has only the in-frame clones, and not every one. The sample has 100,000 to 150,000 clones, about 73% seen once; the top ten hold 2.1%. Whole-study findings and limits: As confirmed in vitro, a few CMV-associated chains were specific for CMV antigens. Sequences of the TCR beta chain were said to predict the HLA-A and HLA-B alleles of most subjects accurately. A later analysis reported that several of the most significant clusters appeared to be linked to common viral pathogens, among them Epstein-Barr virus.

From germline, CDR1 is SGHNT and CDR2 YYREEE (reference sequence). The CDR3 covers 15 residues. The V end was cut by 4 bases, the J end by 1 base, with 11 bases between. This sequence originates from a woman aged 40 to 49 in good health and CMV-seropositive. The rearrangement uses TRBV5-4 and TRBJ2-2, with D possibly TRBD1 on 5 matching bases. Sequenced: PBMCs. The CDR3 coding sequence is TGTGCCAGCAGCGGACCGACAGAGAACACCGGGGAGCTGTTTTTT. This translates into CASSGPTENTGELFF.